The 4 T cell receptor beta chains below all came from one sample that was sequenced in a study of follicular helper T cells after annual influenza vaccination. Profiling relied on immunoSEQ multiplex PCR, and the TCRdb table lists in-frame clones only, not all of them. Of some 8,300 clones listed, over 80% are singletons. Noted time point: 2013-2014 season, 7 days after vaccination. The material was CXCR5+ CD38- circulating T follicular helper cells from blood, obtained 7 days after influenza vaccination. Regarding subset: circulating Tfh, non-naive CD4+CXCR5+PD-1+ (ICOS+CD38+ or ICOS-CD38-). Receptors were obtained from an adult who received the influenza vaccine.

V and J are TRBV27 and TRBJ1-2; 7 bases line up with TRBD1. Trimming removed 2 bases from V and 4 bases from J; junction bases left unmatched: 4. Germline V lookup: CDR1 MNHEY, CDR2 SMNVEV (reference sequence). There are 14 residues in the CDR3. CDR3 loop: CASSLRAGGYGYTF. CDR3 nucleotides: TGTGCCAGCAGTTTACGGGCAGGGGGCTATGGCTACACCTTC.

This clone was counted between two and nine times. V usage is TRBV28 and J usage is TRBJ2-3; unclear D gene. The ends were cut back, 3 bases at V and 4 bases at J, with 2 bases in the middle. The length of the CDR3 is 11 residues. Germline CDR1 reads MDHEN; CDR2 reads SYDVKM. The CDR3 loop is CASSFSDTQYF. DNA of the CDR3: TGTGCCAGCAGTTTTTCAGATACGCAGTATTTT.

J is TRBJ1-4 and V is TRBV28, with D unresolved. Germline V gene data show CDR1 as MDHEN and CDR2 as SYDVKM. V was cut by 3 bases and J by 8 bases, with 4 bases left in between. The CDR3 length is 11 residues. The CDR3 DNA follows: TGTGCCAGCAGTTTGCAGGAAAAACTGTTTTTT. Protein sequence: CASSLQEKLFF.

This chain connects TRBV15 to TRBJ2-1; D remains unclear. Trimming took off 1 base at V and 9 bases at J, with 10 bases between the two ends. CDR3 size: 13 residues. Per germline, CDR1 LNHNV and CDR2 YYDKDF (reference sequence). The CDR3 region is CATSRGQQVEQFF. CDR3 coding DNA: TGTGCCACCAGCAGAGGGCAGCAAGTTGAGCAGTTCTTC.